The 26 T cell receptor beta chains listed next were all sequenced from one sample in a study of CXCR3-negative and CXCR3-positive naive CD8 T cells. General observations from the study: The TRB CDR3s that CXCR3-positive naive cells carried were more hydrophobic than those of CXCR3-negative naive cells.

No antigen has been identified for these receptors. UMI-labeled TRB cDNA libraries were prepared by 5' RACE. TCRdb reprocessed the 5' RACE reads; each CDR3 protein has one entry and no DNA is given. The ten top clones account for 0.38%, within a sample of around 110,000 distinct CDR3 sequences. Sequencing was done on a sample of naive CXCR3+ CD8+ T cells from blood. As for subset: CD45RO-CCR7+CD27+CD95- naive CD8+ T cells expressing CXCR3 (TNR3+). The receptors come from a human donor in good health. Some clones in this sample may be carry-over from other donors' samples.

J is TRBJ2-3 and V is TRBV11-2; TCRdb calls TRBD1, which cannot be checked without DNA. This CDR3 is 11 amino acids long. CDR1 SGHAT and CDR2 FQNNGV come from the germline V gene. CDR3 sequence reads: CASSLGTGSVF. Looking up the rest from reference TRBV11-2 and TRBJ2-3 gives the full variable domain: EAGVAQSPRYKIIEKRQSVAFWCNPISGHATLYWYQQILGQGPKLLIQFQNNGVVDDSQLPKDRFSAERLKGVDSTLKIQPAKLEDSAVYLCASSLGTGSVFGPGTRLTVL.

The chain joins TRBV11-2 to TRBJ2-1. CDR3 length equals 15 residues. Germline V gene lookup returns CDR1 SGHAT and CDR2 FQNNGV. The chain's CDR3 is CASSYSSSDYNEQFF.

The chain uses TRBV6-1 and TRBJ1-5. Germline loops: CDR1 MNHNS, CDR2 SASEGT. This CDR3 comprises 13 residues. Here the CDR3 reads CASSDGRASPQHF.

The CDR3 region is CASSPRDRGLRDIQYF. V and J are TRBV7-9 and TRBJ2-4; checking the TCRdb D call of TRBD1 is not possible without DNA. From germline, CDR1 is SEHNR and CDR2 FQNEAQ (reference sequence). CDR3 size: 16 residues.

The chain links TRBV19 to TRBJ2-1. In germline, CDR1 is LNHDA, CDR2 SQIVND (reference sequence). CDR3 length: 16 residues. CDR3 protein: CASSTTDRGPYNEQFF.

V and J are TRBV29-1 and TRBJ2-7; checking the TCRdb D call of TRBD1 is not possible without DNA. There are 14 residues in the CDR3. The germline CDR1 and CDR2 sequences are SQVTM and ANQGSEA. CDR3: CSVEDLTPGGEQYF.

The rearrangement links TRBV27 to TRBJ2-5; TCRdb outputs TRBD1, but without DNA this stays unchecked. In germline, CDR1 is MNHEY, CDR2 SMNVEV (reference sequence). CDR3 size: 15 residues. CDR3 amino acids: CASSSLADREETQYF.

The CDR3 here is CASSVAGVYNEQFF. The chain carries TRBV9 and TRBJ2-1; there is no DNA to check the TCRdb D call of TRBD1. This CDR3 spans 14 amino acids. CDR1 is SGDLS and CDR2 is YYNGEE in the germline V gene.

The chain combines TRBV29-1 with TRBJ2-1; absent DNA, TCRdb's TRBD2 call cannot be checked. From germline, CDR1 is SQVTM and CDR2 ANQGSEA. The CDR3 is 16 residues long. CDR3 region: CSVEGLAGGPGNEQFF.

The chain carries TRBV4-1 and TRBJ2-3; with no DNA, the TCRdb D assignment of TRBD1 cannot be verified. Germline-derived CDR1 and CDR2 are MGHRA and YSYEKL. CDR3 size: 17 residues. The CDR3 protein is CASSQEGGTPGADTQYF.

The chain has TRBV6-6 and TRBJ2-7. CDR3 length: 13 residues. The germline CDR1 and CDR2 sequences are MNHNY and SVGAGI (reference sequence). The CDR3 reads CASSLGTSYEQYF.

CDR3 loop: CASSGFDSPVYSNQPQHF. The chain carries TRBV9 and TRBJ1-5; TCRdb's D call of TRBD1 is untestable without DNA. Germline V gene sequence: CDR1 SGDLS, CDR2 YYNGEE. This CDR3 comprises 18 residues.

The chain recombines TRBV6-5 with TRBJ2-1; the TCRdb call, TRBD2, lacks DNA for checking. CDR3 size: 15 residues. Germline CDR1 MNHEY, CDR2 SVGAGI. The CDR3 sequence is CASSATSGAYNEQFF.

The gene calls are TRBV4-3 and TRBJ2-7; lacking DNA, the TRBD1 call made by TCRdb goes unchecked. Per the germline V gene, CDR1 is LGHNA and CDR2 is YSLEER. This CDR3 is built from 15 residues. The CDR3 protein is CASSQGRGESYEQYF.

The chain is built from TRBV7-9 and TRBJ1-1; the TCRdb D gene call, TRBD1, has no DNA to confirm it. Germline-derived CDR1 and CDR2 are SEHNR and FQNEAQ (reference sequence). CDR3 length: 16 residues. The CDR3 reads CASSSPQGPARTEAFF.

This chain connects TRBV27 to TRBJ2-7; the TCRdb D gene call, TRBD1, has no DNA to confirm it. Germline CDR1 MNHEY, CDR2 SMNVEV (reference sequence). This CDR3 region has 13 residues. CDR3 loop: CASSWDRGDEQYF.

This chain joins TRBV5-5 and TRBJ1-3. The CDR3 is made up of 13 amino acids. Germline V CDR1 and CDR2: SGHKS, YYEKEE (reference sequence). The CDR3 reads CASSGVGGNTIYF.

The chain joins TRBV6-6 to TRBJ1-2. The germline CDR1 and CDR2 sequences are MNHNY and SVGAGI (reference sequence). The CDR3 is 13 residues long. The CDR3 here is CASIQAPNYGYTF.

The gene calls are TRBV24-1 and TRBJ2-7; TCRdb picks TRBD1, but there is no DNA to check that call. This CDR3 is built from 14 residues. Germline lookup yields CDR1 KGHDR and CDR2 SFDVKD. Here the CDR3 reads CATTESRAHYEQYF.

The chain uses TRBV28 and TRBJ1-5; TCRdb's D call, TRBD1, is unchecked because there is no DNA. Germline assignment: CDR1 MDHEN and CDR2 SYDVKM. This CDR3 has 14 residues. CDR3: CASSGTGGDQPPHF. Full variable domain (rest looked up from reference TRBV28 and TRBJ1-5): DVKVTQSSRYLVKRTGEKVFLECVQDMDHENMFWYRQDPGLGLRLIYFSYDVKMKEKGDIPEGYSVSREKKERFSLILESASTNQTSMYLCASSGTGGDQPPHFGDGTRLSIL.

The V call is TRBV5-6, the J call TRBJ2-3; the D gene TCRdb calls, TRBD2, cannot be checked with no DNA. CDR1 is SGHDT, CDR2 YYEEEE, per germline. This CDR3 spans 14 amino acids. CDR3 sequence reads: CASSWKALPDTQYF.

J is TRBJ2-1 and V is TRBV7-2; TCRdb outputs TRBD1, but without DNA this stays unchecked. This CDR3 has 15 residues. Germline assignment: CDR1 SGHTA and CDR2 FQGNSA. The CDR3 region is CASSFGTEKGNEQFF.

The V call is TRBV6-2 or TRBV6-3, the J call TRBJ2-7. The germline V gene has CDR1 MNHEY and CDR2 SVGEGT. This CDR3 spans 14 amino acids. CDR3 sequence: CASSYGGGSYEQYF.

CDR3 loop: CASSWAPTENSPLHF. The chain recombines TRBV28 with TRBJ1-6. This CDR3 contains 15 residues. Germline values: CDR1 MDHEN, CDR2 SYDVKM.

The chain carries TRBV7-9 and TRBJ2-7; there is no DNA to check the TCRdb D call of TRBD1. The germline CDR1 and CDR2 sequences are SEHNR and FQNEAQ (reference sequence). There are 15 residues in the CDR3. CDR3 amino acids: CASSLAVGGSYEQYF.

The CDR3 reads CASSLAGQMNTEAFF. This chain connects TRBV7-6 to TRBJ1-1; there is no DNA to check the TCRdb D call of TRBD1. The germline gives CDR1 SGHVS, CDR2 FNYEAQ. This CDR3 has 15 residues.